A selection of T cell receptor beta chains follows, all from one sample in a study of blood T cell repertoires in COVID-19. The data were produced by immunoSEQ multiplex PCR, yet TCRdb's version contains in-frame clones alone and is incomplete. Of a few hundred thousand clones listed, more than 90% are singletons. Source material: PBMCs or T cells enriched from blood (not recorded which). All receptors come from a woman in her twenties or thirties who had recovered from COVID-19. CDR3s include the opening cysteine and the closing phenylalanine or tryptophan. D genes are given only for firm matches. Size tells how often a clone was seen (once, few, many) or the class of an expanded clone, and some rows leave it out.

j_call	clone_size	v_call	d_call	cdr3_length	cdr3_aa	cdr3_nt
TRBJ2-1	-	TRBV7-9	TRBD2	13	CASSSSGGGEQFF	TGTGCCAGCAGCTCTAGCGGGGGGGGAGAGCAGTTCTTC
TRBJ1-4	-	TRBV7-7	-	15	CASSLPRDTNEKLFF	TGTGCTAGCAGCTTACCGAGGGATACTAATGAAAAACTGTTTTTT
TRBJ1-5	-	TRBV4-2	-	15	CASRPTGTQNQPQHF	TGTGCCAGCAGACCTACCGGGACACAGAATCAGCCCCAGCATTTT
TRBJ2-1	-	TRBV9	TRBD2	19	CASSRVTASGAPRDNEQFF	TGTGCCAGCAGCCGGGTAACCGCTAGCGGGGCTCCAAGGGACAATGAGCAGTTCTTC
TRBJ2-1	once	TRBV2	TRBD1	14	CASRGQGSNNEQFF	TGTGCCAGCAGGGGACAGGGATCGAACAATGAGCAGTTCTTC
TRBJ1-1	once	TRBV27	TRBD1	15	CASSPHRDRGPEAFF	TGTGCCAGCAGTCCCCACCGGGACAGGGGCCCTGAAGCTTTCTTT
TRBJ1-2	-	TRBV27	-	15	CASGGLETGLGGYTF	TGTGCCAGCGGAGGGCTGGAGACGGGCCTCGGGGGCTACACCTTC
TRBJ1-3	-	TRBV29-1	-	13	CSGRQSSGNTIYF	TGCAGCGGGCGACAGTCATCTGGAAACACCATATATTTT
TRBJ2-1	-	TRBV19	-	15	CASSIGPGDYNEQFF	TGTGCCAGTAGTATTGGCCCGGGAGACTACAATGAGCAGTTCTTC
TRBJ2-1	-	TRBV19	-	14	CASSIDGSGDEQFF	TGTGCCAGTAGTATAGACGGGAGTGGAGACGAGCAGTTCTTC
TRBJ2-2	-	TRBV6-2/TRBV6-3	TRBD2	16	CASSYTRAGEAGELFF	TGTGCCAGCAGTTACACGAGGGCGGGGGAAGCCGGGGAGCTGTTTTTT
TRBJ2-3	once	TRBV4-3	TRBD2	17	CASSQGLAGPNTDTQYF	TGCGCCAGCAGCCAAGGACTAGCGGGCCCGAACACAGATACGCAGTATTTT
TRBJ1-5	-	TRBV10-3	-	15	CAISEPGGPNQPQHF	TGTGCCATCAGTGAGCCCGGGGGGCCGAATCAGCCCCAGCATTTT
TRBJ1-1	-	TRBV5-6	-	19	CASRRRLVVGDHMNTEAFF	TGTGCCAGCAGACGGCGCTTGGTGGTGGGAGACCACATGAACACTGAAGCTTTCTTT
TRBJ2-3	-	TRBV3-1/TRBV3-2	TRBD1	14	CASSFGTGRDTQYF	TGTGCCAGCAGCTTTGGGACAGGGAGAGATACGCAGTATTTT
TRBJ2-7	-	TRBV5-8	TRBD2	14	CASSLGLAAGEQYF	TGTGCCAGCAGTTTAGGACTAGCAGCGGGCGAGCAGTACTTC
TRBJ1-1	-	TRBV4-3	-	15	CASSQEGRGVAEAFF	TGCGCCAGCAGCCAAGAAGGCAGGGGAGTCGCTGAAGCTTTCTTT
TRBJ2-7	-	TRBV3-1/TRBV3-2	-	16	CASSQGPVLATDEQYF	TGTGCCAGCAGCCAAGGGCCGGTTCTAGCGACCGACGAGCAGTACTTC
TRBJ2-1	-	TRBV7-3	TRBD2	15	CASSSWTSGINEQFF	TGTGCCAGCAGCTCCTGGACTAGCGGGATAAATGAGCAGTTCTTC
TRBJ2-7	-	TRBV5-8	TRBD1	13	CASSSRQGHEQYF	TGTGCCAGCAGCTCCCGACAGGGCCACGAGCAGTACTTC
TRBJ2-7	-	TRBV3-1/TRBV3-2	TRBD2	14	CASSLGLAAYEQYF	TGTGCCAGCAGCCTCGGACTAGCGGCCTACGAGCAGTACTTC
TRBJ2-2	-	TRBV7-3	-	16	CASSLVVAETAGELFF	TGTGCCAGCAGCTTAGTGGTAGCGGAGACGGCCGGGGAGCTGTTTTTT
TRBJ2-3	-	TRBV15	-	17	CATSGRLTEGRIGAQYF	TGTGCCACCAGCGGCCGCCTGACGGAGGGGAGAATCGGTGCGCAGTATTTT
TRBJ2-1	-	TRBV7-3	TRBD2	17	CASSLRAGTSGVGEQFF	TGTGCCAGCAGCTTAAGGGCCGGGACTAGCGGGGTGGGTGAGCAGTTCTTC